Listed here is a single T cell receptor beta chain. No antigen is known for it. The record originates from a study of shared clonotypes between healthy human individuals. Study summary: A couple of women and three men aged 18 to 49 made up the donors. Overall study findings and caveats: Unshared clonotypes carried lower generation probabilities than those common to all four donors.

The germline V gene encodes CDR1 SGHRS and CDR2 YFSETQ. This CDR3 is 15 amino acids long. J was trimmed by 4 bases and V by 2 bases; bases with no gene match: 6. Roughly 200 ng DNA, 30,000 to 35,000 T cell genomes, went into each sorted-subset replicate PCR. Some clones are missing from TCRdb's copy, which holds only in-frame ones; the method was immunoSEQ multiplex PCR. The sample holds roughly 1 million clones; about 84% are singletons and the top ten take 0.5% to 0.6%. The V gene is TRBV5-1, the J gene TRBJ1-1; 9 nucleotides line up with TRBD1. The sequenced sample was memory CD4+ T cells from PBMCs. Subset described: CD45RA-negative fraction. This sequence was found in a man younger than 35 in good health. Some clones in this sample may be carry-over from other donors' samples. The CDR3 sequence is CASSLEGQGVTEAFF. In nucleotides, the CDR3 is TGCGCCAGCAGCTTAGAGGGACAGGGTGTCACTGAAGCTTTCTTT.